A single sample is the source of the 2 T cell receptor beta chains below, sequenced in a study of cytomegalovirus exposure and HLA in healthy donors. A multiplex PCR was run with 60 Vbeta primers and 13 Jbeta primers. TCRdb's table, derived via immunoSEQ multiplex PCR, lists solely in-frame clones and lacks some. This sample yields about 160,000 clones, of which around 83% are seen a single time; 3.5% to 5% belongs to the top ten. Sequencing was carried out using PBMCs. These receptors were taken from a man aged 50 to 59 in good health and CMV-seropositive.

The chain is built from TRBV6-5 and TRBJ1-3; 7 bases are shared with TRBD1. J gave up 0 bases and V 5 bases, and 4 bases lay outside the gene matches. Germline V lookup: CDR1 MNHEY, CDR2 SVGAGI. This CDR3 is built from 15 residues. The CDR3 DNA reads as TGTGCCAGCAGTCGACAGGGCACCTCTGGAAACACCATATATTTT. Protein sequence: CASSRQGTSGNTIYF.

This chain joins TRBV30 and TRBJ1-2; D is unclear. This CDR3 contains 13 residues. In germline, CDR1 is GTSNPN, CDR2 SVGIG (reference sequence). Trimming stripped 0 bases from V and 1 base from J, with 6 bases between. CDR3 in amino acids: CAWSVQHNYGYTF. The DNA of the CDR3 is TGTGCCTGGAGTGTACAACATAACTATGGCTACACCTTC.